These T cell receptor beta chains were read from a single sample in a study of cytomegalovirus exposure and HLA in healthy donors. Sequencing used immunoSEQ multiplex PCR; TCRdb keeps in-frame clones, though not all of them. This table has a few hundred thousand clones, about 90% appearing once. What was sequenced was PBMCs. All receptors derive from a woman aged 18-29 years in good health and CMV-seronegative. Both conserved end residues are part of each CDR3. D genes are given only for firm matches. A row's size may be missing; if present it is once, few, many or a size class.

j_call d_call v_call clone_size cdr3_aa cdr3_nt
TRBJ1-4 TRBD1 TRBV9 NA CASSGSGTGSEKLFF TGTGCCAGCAGCGGATCCGGGACAGGGAGTGAAAAACTGTTTTTT
TRBJ2-7 TRBD2 TRBV7-2 NA CASSQSGSTYEQYF TGTGCCAGCAGCCAAAGCGGGAGCACCTACGAGCAGTACTTC
TRBJ1-3 NA TRBV5-1 NA CASSLVSGTGNTIYF TGCGCCAGCAGCTTGGTTTCCGGTACTGGAAACACCATATATTTT
TRBJ2-1 TRBD2 TRBV4-1 NA CASSPQGLAFNEQFF TGCGCCAGCAGCCCACAGGGACTAGCGTTCAATGAGCAGTTCTTC
TRBJ1-5 TRBD1 TRBV6-6 NA CASSYGQASNQPQHF TGTGCCAGCAGTTACGGACAGGCTTCTAATCAGCCCCAGCATTTT
TRBJ2-3 NA TRBV28 NA CASSSTVTDTQYF TGTGCCAGCAGTTCGACTGTCACAGATACGCAGTATTTT
TRBJ2-7 TRBD2 TRBV28 NA CASRPSGGGRYEQYF TGTGCCAGCAGACCGTCGGGAGGCGGAAGGTACGAGCAGTACTTC
TRBJ2-7 NA TRBV7-2 NA CASSPLLYEQYF TGTGCCAGCAGCCCCTTACTGTACGAGCAGTACTTC
TRBJ2-1 TRBD2 TRBV2 NA CASSERAGPTLYNEQFF TGTGCCAGCAGTGAGAGAGCGGGGCCGACTTTGTACAATGAGCAGTTCTTC
TRBJ1-5 NA TRBV27 NA CASTPYRANNQPQHF TGTGCCAGCACCCCTTACAGGGCCAACAATCAGCCCCAGCATTTT
TRBJ1-2 NA TRBV5-1 NA CASSLALGTTNYGYTF TGCGCCAGCAGCTTGGCCCTTGGGACAACTAACTATGGCTACACCTTC
TRBJ2-1 TRBD1 TRBV7-3 NA CASSSGTGSYNEQFF TGTGCCAGCAGCTCCGGGACAGGCTCCTACAATGAGCAGTTCTTC
TRBJ2-7 TRBD2 TRBV11-2 NA CASSFVASGRLSYEQYF TGTGCCAGCAGCTTTGTCGCTAGCGGACGACTCTCCTACGAGCAGTACTTC
TRBJ1-2 TRBD1 TRBV28 NA CASTTVRTGSDLSYVGYTF TGTGCCAGCACCACGGTCCGGACAGGGAGTGATCTATCCTATGTAGGCTACACCTTC
TRBJ2-7 NA TRBV7-9 NA CASSLGWESYEQYF TGTGCCAGCAGCTTAGGGTGGGAGTCCTACGAGCAGTACTTC
TRBJ2-7 TRBD1 TRBV27 few CASSSDRAAYEQYF TGTGCCAGCAGTTCGGACAGGGCGGCCTACGAGCAGTACTTC
TRBJ1-2 NA TRBV18 NA CASSPLQGADYGYTF TGTGCCAGCTCACCACTGCAAGGGGCGGACTATGGCTACACCTTC
TRBJ1-5 TRBD1 TRBV6-6 NA CASSYEGAWQPQHF TGTGCCAGCAGTTACGAGGGGGCGTGGCAGCCCCAGCATTTT
TRBJ1-2 NA TRBV18 few CASSPPGGYGYTF TGTGCCAGCTCACCACCAGGGGGCTATGGCTACACCTTC
TRBJ2-3 NA TRBV30 NA CAWSLVGGADTQYF TGTGCCTGGAGTTTGGTTGGGGGCGCAGATACGCAGTATTTT
TRBJ1-2 NA TRBV5-6 NA CASSLGQSQGYTF TGTGCCAGCAGCTTGGGACAGAGCCAGGGCTACACCTTC
TRBJ2-3 NA TRBV9 NA CASSVATQARDTQYF TGTGCCAGCAGCGTAGCTACGCAGGCTCGAGATACGCAGTATTTT
TRBJ2-1 NA TRBV11-2 NA CASKPPRVYNEQFF TGTGCCTCGAAGCCTCCCAGGGTCTACAATGAGCAGTTCTTC
TRBJ2-7 NA TRBV5-4 NA CASSSSRQSPYEQYF TGTGCCAGCAGCTCCTCACGACAGAGTCCCTACGAGCAGTACTTC
TRBJ1-1 TRBD1 TRBV27 NA CASSLRRDRSTEAFF TGTGCCAGCAGTTTACGCCGGGACAGAAGCACTGAAGCTTTCTTT
TRBJ1-5 NA TRBV4-2 NA CASSRNTGDSNQPQHF TGTGCCAGCAGCCGAAATACAGGAGATAGCAATCAGCCCCAGCATTTT
TRBJ2-5 TRBD1 TRBV28 NA CASSPWTGGVRETQYF TGTGCCAGCAGTCCGTGGACAGGGGGCGTGAGGGAGACCCAGTACTTC
TRBJ2-1 NA TRBV11-2 NA CASSLSGTLSYNEQFF TGTGCCAGCAGCTTAAGCGGGACACTCTCCTACAATGAGCAGTTCTTC
TRBJ1-1 NA TRBV29-1 once CSAADGGGTEAFF TGCAGCGCAGCGGACGGAGGCGGCACTGAAGCTTTCTTT